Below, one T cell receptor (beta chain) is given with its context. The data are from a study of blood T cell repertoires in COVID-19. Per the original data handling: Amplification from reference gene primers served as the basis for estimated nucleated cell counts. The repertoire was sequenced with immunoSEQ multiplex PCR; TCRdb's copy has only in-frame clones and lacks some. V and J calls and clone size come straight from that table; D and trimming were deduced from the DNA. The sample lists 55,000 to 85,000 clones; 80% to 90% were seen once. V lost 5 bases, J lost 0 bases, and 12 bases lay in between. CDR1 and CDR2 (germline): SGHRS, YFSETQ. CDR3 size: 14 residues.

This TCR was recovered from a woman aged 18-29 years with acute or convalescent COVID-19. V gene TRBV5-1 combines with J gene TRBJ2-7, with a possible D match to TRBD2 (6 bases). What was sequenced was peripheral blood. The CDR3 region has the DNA TGCGCCAGCAGTTCGGGGGACCACTCCTACGAGCAGTACTTC. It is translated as CASSSGDHSYEQYF.